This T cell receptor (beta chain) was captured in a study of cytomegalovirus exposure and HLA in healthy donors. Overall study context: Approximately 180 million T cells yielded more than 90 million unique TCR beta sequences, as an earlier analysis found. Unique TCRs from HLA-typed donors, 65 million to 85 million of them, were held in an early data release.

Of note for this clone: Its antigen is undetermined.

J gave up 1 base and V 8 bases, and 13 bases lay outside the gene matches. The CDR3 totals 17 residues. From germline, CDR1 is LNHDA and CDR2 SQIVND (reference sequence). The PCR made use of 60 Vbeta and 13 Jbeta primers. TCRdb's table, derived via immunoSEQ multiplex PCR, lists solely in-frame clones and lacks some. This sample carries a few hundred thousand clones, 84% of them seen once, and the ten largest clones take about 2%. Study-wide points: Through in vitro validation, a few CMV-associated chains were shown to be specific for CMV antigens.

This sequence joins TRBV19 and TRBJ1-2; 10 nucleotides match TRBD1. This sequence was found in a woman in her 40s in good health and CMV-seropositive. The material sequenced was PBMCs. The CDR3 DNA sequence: TGTGCCAGTGGGGAATCGGGACAGGGGAGGGATAACTATGGCTACACCTTC. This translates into CASGESGQGRDNYGYTF.